This T cell receptor beta chain was identified in a study of cytomegalovirus exposure and HLA in healthy donors. In the PCR, 60 Vbeta and 13 Jbeta primers were used. TCRdb's copy holds only in-frame clones and misses some; the assay was immunoSEQ multiplex PCR. The table includes about 140,000 clones, approximately 80% detected once. This CDR3 has 15 residues. Germline V gives CDR1 SGHVS, CDR2 FQNEAQ. V was clipped by 3 bases and J by 6 bases; unmatched bases: 10. The rearrangement uses TRBV7-8 and TRBJ1-1; TRBD1 agrees at 7 bases. Sequenced: PBMCs. This receptor was taken from a man between 50 and 59 years old in good health and CMV-seronegative. The CDR3 sequence is CASSFGTGVVAEAFF. The CDR3 DNA sequence: TGTGCCAGCAGCTTCGGCACAGGGGTTGTCGCTGAAGCTTTCTTT.